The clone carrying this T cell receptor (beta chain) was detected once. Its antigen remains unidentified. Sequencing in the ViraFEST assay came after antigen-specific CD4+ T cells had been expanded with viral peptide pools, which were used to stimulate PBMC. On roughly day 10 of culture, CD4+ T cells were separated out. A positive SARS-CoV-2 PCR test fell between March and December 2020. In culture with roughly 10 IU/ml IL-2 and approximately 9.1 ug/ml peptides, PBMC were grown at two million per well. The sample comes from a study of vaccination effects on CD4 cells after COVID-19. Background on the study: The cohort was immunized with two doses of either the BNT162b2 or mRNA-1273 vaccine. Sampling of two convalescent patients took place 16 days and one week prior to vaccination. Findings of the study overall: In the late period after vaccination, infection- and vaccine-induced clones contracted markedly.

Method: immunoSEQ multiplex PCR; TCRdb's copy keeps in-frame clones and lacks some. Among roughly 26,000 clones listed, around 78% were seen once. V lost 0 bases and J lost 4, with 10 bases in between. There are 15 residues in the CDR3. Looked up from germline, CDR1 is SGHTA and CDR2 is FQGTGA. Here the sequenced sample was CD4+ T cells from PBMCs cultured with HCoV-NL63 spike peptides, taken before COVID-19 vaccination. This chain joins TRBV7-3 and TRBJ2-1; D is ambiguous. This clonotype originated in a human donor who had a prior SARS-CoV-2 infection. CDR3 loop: CASSLTSGPYNEQFF. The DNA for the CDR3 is TGTGCCAGCAGCTTAACATCCGGGCCGTACAATGAGCAGTTCTTC.